This T cell receptor (beta chain) emerged from a study of blood T cells in healthy people across ages (dated by TCRdb to 2013 to 2016). Regarding the research as a whole: Template switching captured roughly one uniquely barcoded TCR beta cDNA molecule per two T cells in model experiments. For two donors (one aged 18 to 29 and one aged 80 or older), the study analyzed two additional independent replicas of 1 million unique cDNA reads from the same blood draw. Four age groups were formed from the donors: young (average around 15 years), middle-aged (approximately 42), aged (around 62) and long-lived (less than 85). Age-related changes in TCR beta repertoire diversity were measured in the study by deep sequencing normalized with unique cDNA molecular identifiers. To avoid experimental bias, donors of different ages were distributed randomly across sequencing lanes.

Paper-wide results and their limitations: Bulk unsorted PBMC profiling prevented conclusive comparison of naive and antigen-experienced compartments. Compared with the aged group, more naive CD4+ T cells, fewer expanded clones and increased TCR diversity were shown by the long-lived group, suggesting age selection. Observed TCR beta diversity per million T cells fell roughly linearly with age, and a significant reduction was already apparent by age around 40. Observed TCR beta diversity correlated strongly with the percentage of naive T cells measured by flow cytometry. Total diversity estimates from one million sequenced T cells were considered lower bounds and underestimates. Because the CMV infection status of the donors was unknown, age-related changes in expanded clonotypes may potentially have been confounded.

V gives up 5 bases and J gives up 4 bases, and the segment between their germline ends measures 18 bases. CDR1 and CDR2, per the germline V gene, are MNHEY and SVGAGI. The CDR3 measures 16 amino acids from cysteine to phenylalanine. Of the read, only the CDR3 DNA is kept; its 48 bases are in frame from base 1. Receptor amplification or capture employed 5' RACE. Sequenced using an Illumina HiSeq 2500. A second PCR of about 6 to 12 cycles was run with a J-beta primer mix and a sample-barcoded 5' primer. A unique molecular identifier was introduced onto each TCR beta cDNA molecule by a template-switch 5' adaptor carrying 12 random nucleotides. At least 2.5 million CDR3-containing paired-end reads were obtained from each sample. First-strand cDNA synthesis was performed from all RNA using the Mint cDNA synthesis kit, with priming by a TRBC-specific oligonucleotide. Following uracil-DNA glycosylase treatment, all cDNA underwent a first 18-cycle PCR with the universal primers M1SS and BC2_uni_R. As for the original processing: Normalization of each sample was performed by random selection of 1 million high-quality reads, each carrying a distinct molecular identifier. Reads sharing molecular identifiers were discarded rather than binned into consensus sequences. MiTCR, run with a Q25 quality threshold and the strictest error-elimination algorithm, handled CDR3 identification, clonotype clustering and error correction. A nonparametric unseen species model with Euler transformation was used to estimate lower-bound total TCR beta diversity. In TCRdb, the public reads were trimmed at Q25 with fastp and aligned with MiXCR, with productive beta chains retained. Identical CDR3 protein sequences are pooled into one entry, listed with their most common genes and DNA. The authors' filters were not applied to this entry. The sample table contains over a million distinct CDR3 sequences; only one count was recorded for around two fifths of them. Roughly 7.9% of the sample is taken by the ten largest.

The donors were about 40 Caucasian individuals from Russia, aged about 6 to 95 years, who were systemically healthy. Each donor gave around 9 milliliters of peripheral blood, collected into EDTA-treated Vacutainer tubes. Ficoll-Paque density-gradient centrifugation was used to isolate PBMCs, with at least 6.5 million obtained per sample. Total RNA was extracted from PBMCs with Trizol reagent, with at least 6 micrograms obtained per sample. For every donor, flow cytometry on a PBMC aliquot measured the percentage of naive CD45RAhigh/CD27high T cells. About this clonotype itself: This clone's antigen is unknown. Base qualities are not at hand, and no much larger clone is one base apart.

This chain is built from TRBV6-5 and TRBJ2-1; TRBD1 is a possible D gene, resting on 5 matching bases. The sequence derives from a woman aged 18-30 years in good health. Sequenced: blood. The CDR3 sequence is CASSLQGVPPYNEQFF. The bases are TGTGCCAGCAGTCTCCAAGGGGTGCCACCTTACAATGAGCAGTTCTTC.